A selection of T cell receptor beta chains follows, all from one sample in a study of blood T cell repertoires in COVID-19. TCRdb keeps only in-frame clones here, not all; method: immunoSEQ multiplex PCR. The sample holds some 270,000 clones, around 89% seen once. Sequencing input: PBMCs or T cells enriched from blood (not recorded which). These receptors came from a woman aged 30 to 39 with acute COVID-19. Each CDR3 is given with its conserved first and last residue. The D gene is left open where the match is weak. The listing skips clone size in some rows; elsewhere it reads once, few, many or a size class.

d_gene: NA; abundance: NA; j_gene: TRBJ1-5; v_gene: TRBV12-5; CDR3nt: TGTGCTAGTGGTTTGGTACCTGGGGGGAGAAATCAGCCCCAGCATTTT; CDR3aa: CASGLVPGGRNQPQHF
d_gene: TRBD1; abundance: NA; j_gene: TRBJ2-1; v_gene: TRBV24-1; CDR3nt: TGTGCCACCAGTGTCCCGCCGGGACAGGGCTACAATGAGCAGTTCTTC; CDR3aa: CATSVPPGQGYNEQFF
d_gene: TRBD1; abundance: NA; j_gene: TRBJ1-1; v_gene: TRBV6-5; CDR3nt: TGTGCCAGCAGTTACTCGGAAGCAGGGGGTACTGAAGCTTTCTTT; CDR3aa: CASSYSEAGGTEAFF
d_gene: TRBD2; abundance: NA; j_gene: TRBJ2-7; v_gene: TRBV9; CDR3nt: TGTGCCAGCAGCCCAGGACTAGCGGCCGTGGAGGAGCAGTACTTC; CDR3aa: CASSPGLAAVEEQYF
d_gene: NA; abundance: NA; j_gene: TRBJ2-5; v_gene: TRBV15; CDR3nt: TGTGCCACCAGCAGAGATTTTGAGGGTGGGGAGACCCAGTACTTC; CDR3aa: CATSRDFEGGETQYF
d_gene: NA; abundance: NA; j_gene: TRBJ1-1; v_gene: TRBV10-3; CDR3nt: TGTGCCATCAGTGATCCAGACATGAACACTGAAGCTTTCTTT; CDR3aa: CAISDPDMNTEAFF
d_gene: TRBD2; abundance: NA; j_gene: TRBJ2-2; v_gene: TRBV9; CDR3nt: TGTGCCAGCAGCATACGAACTAGCGGGAGGTCCACCGGGGAGCTGTTTTTT; CDR3aa: CASSIRTSGRSTGELFF
d_gene: TRBD2; abundance: NA; j_gene: TRBJ2-1; v_gene: TRBV7-3; CDR3nt: TGTGCCAGCGGCGGGAGAAACGGTGAGCAGTTCTTC; CDR3aa: CASGGRNGEQFF
d_gene: NA; abundance: NA; j_gene: TRBJ1-4; v_gene: TRBV7-2; CDR3nt: TGTGCCAGCAGCCCTGGACAGACCGTTAATGAAAAACTGTTTTTT; CDR3aa: CASSPGQTVNEKLFF
d_gene: NA; abundance: few; j_gene: TRBJ1-2; v_gene: TRBV11-1; CDR3nt: TGTGCCAGCAGCCACAACGACGGGGATGGCTACACCTTC; CDR3aa: CASSHNDGDGYTF
d_gene: TRBD2; abundance: NA; j_gene: TRBJ2-7; v_gene: TRBV19; CDR3nt: TGTGCCACCGGGACTAGCGGGAGCTCCTACGAGCAGTACTTC; CDR3aa: CATGTSGSSYEQYF
d_gene: NA; abundance: NA; j_gene: TRBJ2-7; v_gene: TRBV28; CDR3nt: TGTGCCACCTGGGCCCCCGAGTCCTACGAGCAGTACTTC; CDR3aa: CATWAPESYEQYF
d_gene: TRBD2; abundance: NA; j_gene: TRBJ2-7; v_gene: TRBV5-1; CDR3nt: TGCGCCAGCAGCTTGGAGGGACTAGGGACCTACGAGCAGTACTTC; CDR3aa: CASSLEGLGTYEQYF
d_gene: NA; abundance: NA; j_gene: TRBJ2-4; v_gene: TRBV6-4; CDR3nt: TGTGCCAGCAGTGACTCGCCCGGGGGAACCATTCAGTACTTC; CDR3aa: CASSDSPGGTIQYF
d_gene: TRBD1; abundance: NA; j_gene: TRBJ1-2; v_gene: TRBV3-1/TRBV3-2; CDR3nt: TGTGCCAGCAGCCTACAGCCCCGGGACAGGCGGTATGGCTACACCTTC; CDR3aa: CASSLQPRDRRYGYTF
d_gene: NA; abundance: NA; j_gene: TRBJ2-1; v_gene: TRBV7-6; CDR3nt: TGTGCCAGCAGCCTGGGAGATGTATCGTACAATGAGCAGTTCTTC; CDR3aa: CASSLGDVSYNEQFF
d_gene: NA; abundance: NA; j_gene: TRBJ1-4; v_gene: TRBV7-9; CDR3nt: TGTGCCAGCAGCTTAGAACAGCATAATGAAAAACTGTTTTTT; CDR3aa: CASSLEQHNEKLFF
d_gene: TRBD2; abundance: NA; j_gene: TRBJ2-2; v_gene: TRBV4-2; CDR3nt: TGTGCCAGCAGCCAAGTTTGGCGGGAGCCCGGGGAGCTGTTTTTT; CDR3aa: CASSQVWREPGELFF
d_gene: NA; abundance: NA; j_gene: TRBJ1-6; v_gene: TRBV6-6; CDR3nt: TGTGCCAGCAGTTACTTAGGAAGCGGAGGGAATTCACCCCTCCACTTT; CDR3aa: CASSYLGSGGNSPLHF
d_gene: TRBD2; abundance: NA; j_gene: TRBJ2-5; v_gene: TRBV5-1; CDR3nt: TGCGCCAGCAGCTTGGGGGACCTAGCGGGAGGAGAGACCCAGTACTTC; CDR3aa: CASSLGDLAGGETQYF
d_gene: NA; abundance: NA; j_gene: TRBJ2-7; v_gene: TRBV5-1; CDR3nt: TGCGCCAGCAGCTTGGAACGGGGTTATGAATACGAGCAGTACTTC; CDR3aa: CASSLERGYEYEQYF
d_gene: TRBD2; abundance: NA; j_gene: TRBJ2-7; v_gene: TRBV10-2; CDR3nt: TGCGCCAGCAGTGAGGACGGTAGCGGGGCCTCCTACGAGCAGTACTTC; CDR3aa: CASSEDGSGASYEQYF
d_gene: NA; abundance: NA; j_gene: TRBJ1-1; v_gene: TRBV19; CDR3nt: TGTGCCAGTGTAGGGACTTCTAGTCGGGAAGCTTTCTTT; CDR3aa: CASVGTSSREAFF
d_gene: NA; abundance: once; j_gene: TRBJ1-6; v_gene: TRBV6-5; CDR3nt: TGTGCCAGCAGTTTCCGGAGCTCCTATAATTCACCCCTCCACTTT; CDR3aa: CASSFRSSYNSPLHF
d_gene: NA; abundance: NA; j_gene: TRBJ1-2; v_gene: TRBV7-8; CDR3nt: TGTGCCAGCAGCTACCGGGAGGGCTATGGCTACACCTTC; CDR3aa: CASSYREGYGYTF
d_gene: NA; abundance: NA; j_gene: TRBJ2-1; v_gene: TRBV21-1; CDR3nt: TGTGCCAGCAGCGCCCGGGACAGTTACAATGAGCAGTTCTTC; CDR3aa: CASSARDSYNEQFF
d_gene: TRBD1; abundance: NA; j_gene: TRBJ1-5; v_gene: TRBV30; CDR3nt: TGTGCCTGGAGTGAGGCAGGGGGCGACTGGGGACAGCCCCAGCATTTT; CDR3aa: CAWSEAGGDWGQPQHF
d_gene: TRBD2; abundance: NA; j_gene: TRBJ2-6; v_gene: TRBV15; CDR3nt: TGTGCCACCAGCAGAGATAGCGGGAGTGGGGCCAACGTCCTGACTTTC; CDR3aa: CATSRDSGSGANVLTF